This TCR beta chain stems from a study of OX40 agonist ivuxolimab in advanced cancers. The CDR3 spans 16 residues. Germline V gene sequence: CDR1 SGHRS, CDR2 YFSETQ. After removal of 1 base from V and 2 bases from J, the junction contained 4 bases not matched to a gene. TCRdb's copy holds only in-frame clones and misses some; the assay was immunoSEQ multiplex PCR. Of about 69,000 clones listed, about 80% are singletons. The specimen was CD4+ or CD8+ T cells sorted from blood, collected in a trial of the OX40 agonist ivuxolimab. This clonotype was sampled from an adult with an advanced solid tumor such as melanoma, head and neck, liver or kidney cancer. The chain has TRBV5-1 and TRBJ1-4; 8 bases fit TRBD1. The CDR3 sequence is CASSLSGGATNEKLFF. The CDR3, as DNA: TGCGCCAGCAGCTTGTCAGGGGGCGCGACTAATGAAAAACTGTTTTTT.